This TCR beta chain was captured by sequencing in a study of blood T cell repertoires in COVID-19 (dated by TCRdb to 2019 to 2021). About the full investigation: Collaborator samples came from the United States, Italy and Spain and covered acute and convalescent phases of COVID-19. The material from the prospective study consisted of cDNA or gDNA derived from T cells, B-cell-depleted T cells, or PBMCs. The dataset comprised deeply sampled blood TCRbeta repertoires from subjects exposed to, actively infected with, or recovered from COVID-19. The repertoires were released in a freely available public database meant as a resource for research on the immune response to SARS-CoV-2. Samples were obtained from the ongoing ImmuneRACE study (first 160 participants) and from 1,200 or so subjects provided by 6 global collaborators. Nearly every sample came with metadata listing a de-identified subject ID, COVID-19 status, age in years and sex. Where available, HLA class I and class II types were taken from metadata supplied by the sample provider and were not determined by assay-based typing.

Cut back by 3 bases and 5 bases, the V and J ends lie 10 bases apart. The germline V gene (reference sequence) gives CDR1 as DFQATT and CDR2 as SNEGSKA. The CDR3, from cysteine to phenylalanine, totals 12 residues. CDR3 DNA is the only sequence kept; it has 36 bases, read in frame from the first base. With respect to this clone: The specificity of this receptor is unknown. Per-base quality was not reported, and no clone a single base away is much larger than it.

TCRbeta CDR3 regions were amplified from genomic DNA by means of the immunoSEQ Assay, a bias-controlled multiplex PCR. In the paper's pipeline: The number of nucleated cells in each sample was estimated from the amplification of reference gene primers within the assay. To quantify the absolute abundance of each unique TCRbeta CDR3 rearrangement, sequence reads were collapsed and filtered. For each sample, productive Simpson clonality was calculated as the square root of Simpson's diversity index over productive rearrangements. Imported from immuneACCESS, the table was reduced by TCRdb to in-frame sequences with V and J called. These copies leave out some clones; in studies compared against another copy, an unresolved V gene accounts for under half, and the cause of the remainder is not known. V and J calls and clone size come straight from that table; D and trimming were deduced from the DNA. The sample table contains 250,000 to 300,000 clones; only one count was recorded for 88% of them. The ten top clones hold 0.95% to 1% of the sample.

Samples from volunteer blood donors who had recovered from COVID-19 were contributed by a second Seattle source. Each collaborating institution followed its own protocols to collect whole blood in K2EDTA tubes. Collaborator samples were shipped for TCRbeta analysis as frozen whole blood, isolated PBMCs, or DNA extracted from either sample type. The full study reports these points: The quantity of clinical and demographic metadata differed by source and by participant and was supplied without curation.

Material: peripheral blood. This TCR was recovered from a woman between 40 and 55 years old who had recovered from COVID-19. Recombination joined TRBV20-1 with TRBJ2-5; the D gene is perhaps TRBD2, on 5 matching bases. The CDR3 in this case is CSASGSAETQYF. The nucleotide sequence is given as TGCAGTGCTAGTGGTAGCGCGGAGACCCAGTACTTC.